Listed here are 4 T cell receptor beta chains from one sample, sequenced in a study of response to subunit inactivated influenza vaccine. From the RT-PCR reads, TCRdb called clonotypes with MiXCR, one entry per CDR3 protein. The sample has hundreds of thousands of distinct CDR3 sequences; 13% to 15% are singletons. Here the sequenced sample was PBMCs from blood, taken 14 to 15 days before vaccination. These receptor sequences come from a man aged 45-60 years who received an inactivated influenza vaccine.

The chain has TRBV6-1 and TRBJ2-7; 7 nucleotides align to TRBD1. Trimming at V came to 4 bases and at J to 6 bases, leaving 3 bases not matched to a gene. Germline CDR1 reads MNHNS; CDR2 reads SASEGT. This CDR3 has 12 amino acids. CDR3 amino acids: CASSVNRGEQYF. The DNA for the CDR3 is TGTGCCAGCAGTGTAAACAGGGGCGAGCAGTACTTC.

A few counts support this clonotype. This chain uses TRBV21-1 with TRBJ2-5; the table calls TRBD2, which could not be checked here. TRBV21-1 is labeled a pseudogene. The CDR3 is made up of 16 amino acids. CDR3 residues: CASSKGGSSFQETQYF. The CDR3 DNA sequence: TGTGCCAGCAGCAAAGGGGGGAGTAGCTTTCAAGAGACCCAGTACTTC.

The sample holds many counts of this clonotype. The J gene is TRBJ2-7, the V gene TRBV7-9, with 10 nucleotides matching TRBD1. J gave up 6 bases and V 1 base, and 12 bases lay outside the gene matches. Germline CDR1 reads SEHNR; CDR2 reads FQNEAQ (reference sequence). The CDR3 spans 17 residues. The CDR3 here is CASSLGDHWGTGAEQYF. In DNA, the CDR3 is TGTGCCAGCAGCTTAGGAGATCACTGGGGGACAGGGGCCGAGCAGTACTTC.

The chain combines TRBV28 with TRBJ2-1; TRBD2 aligns across 8 bases. Trimming cost V 6 bases and J 4 bases; bases outside gene matches: 11. CDR1 is MDHEN, CDR2 SYDVKM, per germline. The CDR3 loop spans 16 amino acids. Here the CDR3 DNA reads TGTGCCAGCAGCGATAGAGGGGCGGGGGGTTACAATGAGCAGTTCTTC. This codes for CASSDRGAGGYNEQFF. Variable domain in full (rest from reference TRBV28 and TRBJ2-1): DVKVTQSSRYLVKRTGEKVFLECVQDMDHENMFWYRQDPGLGLRLIYFSYDVKMKEKGDIPEGYSVSREKKERFSLILESASTNQTSMYLCASSDRGAGGYNEQFFGPGTRLTVL.